This is a list of T cell receptor beta chains from one sample in a study of shared clonotypes between healthy human individuals. Using immunoSEQ multiplex PCR, the repertoire was profiled, and TCRdb retains in-frame clones only, with some absent. The sample yields 2 million to 2.5 million clones, under 97% seen once. The sequenced sample consisted of naive CD4+ T cells sorted from blood. The origin of the receptors is a young man in good health. Each CDR3 is given with its conserved first and last residue. D genes are given only for firm matches. Clone sizes are given selectively: once, few, many, or a class where the clone is expanded.

length	J	size	D	V	DNA	CDR3
13	TRBJ2-3	NA	NA	TRBV30	TGTGCCTGGAGTGTTACTGCTTTAGATACGCAGTATTTT	CAWSVTALDTQYF
13	TRBJ2-2	NA	NA	TRBV2	TGTGCCAGCAGTGCGGGGTTCACCGGGGAGCTGTTTTTT	CASSAGFTGELFF
14	TRBJ2-5	NA	TRBD1	TRBV5-1	TGCGCCAGCAGCCAGACAGGGGTCCAAGAGACCCAGTACTTC	CASSQTGVQETQYF
14	TRBJ1-5	NA	NA	TRBV2	TGTGCCAGCAGTGAAGGGGGGACCCTCGGGCCCCAGCATTTT	CASSEGGTLGPQHF
14	TRBJ2-7	NA	NA	TRBV6-5	TGTGCCAGCAGTAGGACAGCTGACTCCTACGAGCAGTACTTC	CASSRTADSYEQYF
14	TRBJ2-3	NA	NA	TRBV2	TGTGCCAGCAGACTCTATAGTAACACAGATACGCAGTATTTT	CASRLYSNTDTQYF
13	TRBJ1-1	NA	NA	TRBV5-1	TGCGCCAGCACCCTGGGACAGAACACTGAAGCTTTCTTT	CASTLGQNTEAFF
17	TRBJ2-3	once	TRBD2	TRBV28	TGTGCCAGCAGTACAAAGGAGCGGGGCCCGCGAGGGGATACGCAGTATTTT	CASSTKERGPRGDTQYF
15	TRBJ2-7	NA	TRBD1	TRBV7-3	TGTGCCAGCAGCGAGGGACAGGGGGCAGGGTACGAGCAGTACTTC	CASSEGQGAGYEQYF
15	TRBJ2-1	NA	NA	TRBV5-1	TGCGCCAGCAGCTGGGGACTCCTCGCCGGGGATGAGCAGTTCTTC	CASSWGLLAGDEQFF
18	TRBJ2-1	NA	TRBD1	TRBV5-1	TGCGCCAGCAGCTCGGCCGGGACAGCCCCCACCTCCTACAATGAGCAGTTCTTC	CASSSAGTAPTSYNEQFF
10	TRBJ2-1	NA	NA	TRBV20-1	TGCAGTGCTAGGTACAATGAGCAGTTCTTC	CSARYNEQFF
13	TRBJ2-7	NA	NA	TRBV6-5	TGTGCCAGCACCTTACACGGTGCCTACGAGCAGTACTTC	CASTLHGAYEQYF
13	TRBJ2-2	NA	NA	TRBV7-2	TGTGCCAGCAGCCCGTACAACACCGGGGAGCTGTTTTTT	CASSPYNTGELFF
13	TRBJ2-1	NA	TRBD2	TRBV5-1	TGCGCCAGCAGGACTAGCGGGGGAAATGAGCAGTTCTTC	CASRTSGGNEQFF
14	TRBJ1-1	NA	TRBD1	TRBV30	TGTGCCTGGGGTCGGACAGGGGGAATCACTGAAGCTTTCTTT	CAWGRTGGITEAFF
16	TRBJ1-5	NA	NA	TRBV6-5	TGTGCCAGCAGTTACGCGGGACCGAATAGCAATCAGCCCCAGCATTTT	CASSYAGPNSNQPQHF
17	TRBJ1-6	NA	NA	TRBV15	TGTGCCACCAGCAGAGATGGTCTAGACGGCTATAATTCACCCCTCCACTTT	CATSRDGLDGYNSPLHF
14	TRBJ2-1	NA	NA	TRBV27	TGTGCCAGCAGTTTCGCTGACTTTTACAATGAGCAGTTCTTC	CASSFADFYNEQFF
15	TRBJ1-2	NA	NA	TRBV6-1	TGTGCCAGCAGTGAAGAAGTGGGGGTTAACTATGGCTACACCTTC	CASSEEVGVNYGYTF
13	TRBJ1-4	NA	NA	TRBV10-1	TGCGCCAGCAGTGAGGCAACTAATGAAAAACTGTTTTTT	CASSEATNEKLFF
15	TRBJ1-6	NA	NA	TRBV28	TGTGCCAGCTCACCCCCGGCAGGGCCTAATTCACCCCTCCACTTT	CASSPPAGPNSPLHF
13	TRBJ1-5	NA	TRBD1	TRBV28	TGTGCCAGCATCCGACAGGGGGGCGAGCCCCAGCATTTT	CASIRQGGEPQHF
15	TRBJ2-7	NA	NA	TRBV7-2	TGTGCCAGCAGCTTAGGACAGGTCCTCACCTACGAGCAGTACTTC	CASSLGQVLTYEQYF
15	TRBJ2-7	NA	NA	TRBV7-2	TGTGCCAGCAGCTTCGGCGGGGTTAGCTCCTACGAGCAGTACTTC	CASSFGGVSSYEQYF
13	TRBJ2-7	NA	NA	TRBV10-3	TGTGCCATCAGTGTTAGTGAGGGAACCGAGCAGTACTTC	CAISVSEGTEQYF
15	TRBJ2-5	NA	NA	TRBV11-2	TGTGCCAGCAGCTTAGACGGGACGCCTGAAGAGACCCAGTACTTC	CASSLDGTPEETQYF
14	TRBJ2-1	once	NA	TRBV19	TGTGCCAGTAGTATCTCGTCTGGGGTAAATGAGCAGTTCTTC	CASSISSGVNEQFF
14	TRBJ2-6	NA	NA	TRBV25-1	TGTGCCAGCAGCGACCTTTCTGGGGCCAACGTCCTGACTTTC	CASSDLSGANVLTF
15	TRBJ2-1	NA	TRBD2	TRBV15	TGTGCCACCAGAACACAGCGGGAGCCCTACAATGAGCAGTTCTTC	CATRTQREPYNEQFF
16	TRBJ2-3	once	TRBD2	TRBV7-2	TGTGCCAGCAGCTTAGGGGCTAGCGGAGGCACAGATACGCAGTATTTT	CASSLGASGGTDTQYF
15	TRBJ2-6	NA	NA	TRBV30	TGTGCCTGGAGTGTATCCCTCTCTGGGGCCAACGTCCTGACTTTC	CAWSVSLSGANVLTF
15	TRBJ1-3	NA	NA	TRBV5-3	TGTGCCAGAAGCGAGCAGGGACACTCTGGAAACACCATATATTTT	CARSEQGHSGNTIYF